The rows below give T cell receptor beta chains drawn from one sample of a study of siplizumab effects on memory and regulatory T cells. Here immunoSEQ multiplex PCR was the method, and the copy in TCRdb shows in-frame clones only, minus some. Counted here are some 100,000 clones, about 96% occurring once; the ten biggest clones make up 0.031%. The sequenced material came from naive CD4+ T cells sorted from blood. All receptors derive from a human donor in good health. CDR3s leave out the opening cysteine and the closing phenylalanine or tryptophan.

j_gene: TRBJ2-3; v_gene: TRBV18; CDR3aa: ASSPPNSDGTDTQY
j_gene: TRBJ1-2; v_gene: TRBV30; CDR3aa: AWAGDNYGYT
j_gene: TRBJ2-7; v_gene: TRBV18; CDR3aa: ASSPAIGVYEQY
j_gene: TRBJ2-5; v_gene: TRBV5-1; CDR3aa: ASSLANVRLARPETQY
j_gene: TRBJ1-5; v_gene: TRBV28; CDR3aa: ASSPLRGQVKPQH
j_gene: TRBJ2-5; v_gene: TRBV11-2; CDR3aa: ASSLGRVGETQY
j_gene: TRBJ2-2; v_gene: TRBV10-3; CDR3aa: ATTGGSGNTGELF
j_gene: TRBJ1-4; v_gene: TRBV28; CDR3aa: ASSFAEKLF
j_gene: TRBJ2-7; v_gene: TRBV5-4; CDR3aa: ASSLGDRGLDEQY
j_gene: TRBJ1-3; v_gene: TRBV5-8; CDR3aa: ASPRGPGNTIY
j_gene: NA; v_gene: TRBV2; CDR3aa: ASSDRGLAGGLPGEQY
j_gene: TRBJ1-2; v_gene: TRBV15; CDR3aa: ATSIPGTVYGYT
j_gene: TRBJ2-7; v_gene: TRBV5-4; CDR3aa: ASSLDPGVYEQY
j_gene: TRBJ1-6; v_gene: TRBV11-2; CDR3aa: ASSFDSYSPLH
j_gene: TRBJ2-2; v_gene: TRBV14; CDR3aa: ASSRTLFGELF
j_gene: TRBJ2-3; v_gene: TRBV7-9; CDR3aa: ASSETGTDTQY
j_gene: TRBJ2-5; v_gene: TRBV2; CDR3aa: ASSAGTSFEETQY
j_gene: TRBJ2-2; v_gene: TRBV6-4; CDR3aa: ASRVGTGELF
j_gene: TRBJ1-1; v_gene: TRBV28; CDR3aa: ASRPRQLNTEAF
j_gene: TRBJ1-6; v_gene: TRBV2; CDR3aa: ASRDRTSSYNSPLH
j_gene: TRBJ2-6; v_gene: TRBV25-1; CDR3aa: ASSAQSGANVLT
j_gene: TRBJ2-5; v_gene: TRBV4-1; CDR3aa: ASSSPKGRDPLHRTQY
j_gene: TRBJ2-7; v_gene: TRBV28; CDR3aa: ATPSRRGAPPDEQY
j_gene: TRBJ2-1; v_gene: TRBV28; CDR3aa: ASSLFRAGGRDEQF
j_gene: TRBJ1-2; v_gene: TRBV2; CDR3aa: ASSETDNYGYT
j_gene: TRBJ2-6; v_gene: TRBV14; CDR3aa: ASSPGQGDPGANVLT
j_gene: TRBJ1-4; v_gene: TRBV6-5; CDR3aa: AAGRGLNEKLF
j_gene: TRBJ1-2; v_gene: TRBV5-6; CDR3aa: ASSPRYRDNGYT
j_gene: TRBJ1-2; v_gene: TRBV29-1; CDR3aa: SVVKDYGYT
j_gene: TRBJ2-5; v_gene: TRBV2; CDR3aa: ASSATSGGAVTQY
j_gene: TRBJ1-1; v_gene: TRBV27; CDR3aa: ASSLLKGQGKTEAF
j_gene: TRBJ2-1; v_gene: TRBV6-1; CDR3aa: ASSDRNNEQF
j_gene: TRBJ2-2; v_gene: TRBV18; CDR3aa: ASSPGPSTGELF
j_gene: TRBJ2-7; v_gene: TRBV6-1; CDR3aa: ASSDPRGVYEQY
j_gene: TRBJ1-1; v_gene: TRBV28; CDR3aa: ASSSMTEAF
j_gene: TRBJ2-1; v_gene: TRBV7-3; CDR3aa: ASSPNGLVNNEQF
j_gene: TRBJ2-3; v_gene: TRBV7-3; CDR3aa: ASSLVSGRIDFNTDTQY
j_gene: TRBJ2-6; v_gene: TRBV5-1; CDR3aa: ASSFGGSGANVLT
j_gene: TRBJ2-3; v_gene: TRBV7-3; CDR3aa: ASSLMAGGTDTQY
j_gene: TRBJ2-1; v_gene: TRBV6-6; CDR3aa: ASSPRRAHEQF
j_gene: TRBJ2-1; v_gene: TRBV11-2; CDR3aa: ASSSRSSGGAYNEQF
j_gene: TRBJ2-7; v_gene: TRBV6-1; CDR3aa: ASGTGDIRYEQY
j_gene: TRBJ1-1; v_gene: TRBV29-1; CDR3aa: SVEGTPYGLTEAF
j_gene: TRBJ1-1; v_gene: TRBV2; CDR3aa: ASSEQGIEAF
j_gene: TRBJ1-6; v_gene: TRBV5-1; CDR3aa: ASSLSGTIDSPLH
j_gene: TRBJ1-1; v_gene: TRBV19; CDR3aa: ASSIGSMNTEAF
j_gene: TRBJ2-7; v_gene: TRBV6-5; CDR3aa: ASSYGEGTANEQY
j_gene: TRBJ2-3; v_gene: TRBV28; CDR3aa: ASSLRDRGDTQY
j_gene: TRBJ1-2; v_gene: TRBV9; CDR3aa: ASSETGTEYGYT
j_gene: TRBJ1-2; v_gene: TRBV30; CDR3aa: AWSESHWSYGYT
j_gene: TRBJ2-5; v_gene: TRBV18; CDR3aa: ASSLTGQGAQETQY
j_gene: TRBJ2-3; v_gene: TRBV4-1; CDR3aa: ASSQDLRGARSSTDTQY
j_gene: TRBJ1-2; v_gene: TRBV28; CDR3aa: ASSLYSGTGLGGYT